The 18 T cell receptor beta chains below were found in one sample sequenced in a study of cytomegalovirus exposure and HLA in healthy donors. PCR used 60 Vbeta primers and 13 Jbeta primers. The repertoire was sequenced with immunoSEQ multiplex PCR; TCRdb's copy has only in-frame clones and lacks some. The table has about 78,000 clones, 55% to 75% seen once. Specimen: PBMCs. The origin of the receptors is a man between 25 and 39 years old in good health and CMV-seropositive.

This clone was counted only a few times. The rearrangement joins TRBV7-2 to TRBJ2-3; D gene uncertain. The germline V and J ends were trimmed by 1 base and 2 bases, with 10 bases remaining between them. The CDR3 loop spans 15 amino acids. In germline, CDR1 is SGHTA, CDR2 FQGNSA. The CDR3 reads CASSLVYMSTDTQYF. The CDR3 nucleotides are TGTGCCAGCAGCTTAGTATATATGTCCACAGATACGCAGTATTTT.

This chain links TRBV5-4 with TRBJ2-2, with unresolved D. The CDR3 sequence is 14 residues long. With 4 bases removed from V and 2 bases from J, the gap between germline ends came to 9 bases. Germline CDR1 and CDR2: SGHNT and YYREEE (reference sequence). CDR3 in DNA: TGTGCCAGCAGCGTCCGGGTCAACACCGGGGAGCTGTTTTTT. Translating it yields CASSVRVNTGELFF.

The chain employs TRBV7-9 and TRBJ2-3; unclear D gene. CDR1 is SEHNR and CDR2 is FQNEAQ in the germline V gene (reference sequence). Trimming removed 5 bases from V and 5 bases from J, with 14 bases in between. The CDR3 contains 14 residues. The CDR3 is CASSPWARRDTQYF. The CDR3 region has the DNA TGTGCCAGCAGCCCCTGGGCCCGGCGAGATACGCAGTATTTT.

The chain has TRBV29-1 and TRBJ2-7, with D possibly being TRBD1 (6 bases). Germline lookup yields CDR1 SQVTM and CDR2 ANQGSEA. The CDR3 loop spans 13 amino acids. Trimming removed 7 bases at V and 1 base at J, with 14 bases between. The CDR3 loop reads CSALRDTSYEQYF. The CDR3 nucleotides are TGCAGCGCCCTCCGGGACACTTCCTACGAGCAGTACTTC.

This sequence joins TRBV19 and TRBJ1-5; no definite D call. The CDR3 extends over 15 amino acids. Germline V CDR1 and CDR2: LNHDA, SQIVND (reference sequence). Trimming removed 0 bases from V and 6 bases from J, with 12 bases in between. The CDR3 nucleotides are TGTGCCAGTAGTATAGATGGCGGCGGAATTCAGCCCCAGCATTTT. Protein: CASSIDGGGIQPQHF.

The CDR3 DNA sequence: TGTGCCAGCTCACCGCTAGGGGCGTACTATGGCTACACCTTC. This gives the protein CASSPLGAYYGYTF. The chain joins TRBV18 to TRBJ1-2; the D gene is possibly TRBD1 (5 bases). This CDR3 contains 14 residues. The germline V and J ends were trimmed by 3 bases and 3 bases, with 11 bases remaining between them. Germline V gives CDR1 KGHSH, CDR2 LQKENI.

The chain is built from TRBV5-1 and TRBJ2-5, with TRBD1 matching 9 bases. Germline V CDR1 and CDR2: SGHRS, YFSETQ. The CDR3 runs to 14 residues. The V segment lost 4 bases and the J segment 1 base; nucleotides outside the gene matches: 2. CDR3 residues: CASSGDRAQETQYF. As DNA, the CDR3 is TGCGCCAGCAGCGGGGACAGGGCCCAAGAGACCCAGTACTTC.

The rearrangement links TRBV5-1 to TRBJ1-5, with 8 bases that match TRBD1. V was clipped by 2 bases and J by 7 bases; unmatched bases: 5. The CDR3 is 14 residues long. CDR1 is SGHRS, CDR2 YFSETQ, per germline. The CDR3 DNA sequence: TGCGCCAGCAGCTTCGACAGGGGAGGGCAGCCCCAGCATTTT. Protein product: CASSFDRGGQPQHF.

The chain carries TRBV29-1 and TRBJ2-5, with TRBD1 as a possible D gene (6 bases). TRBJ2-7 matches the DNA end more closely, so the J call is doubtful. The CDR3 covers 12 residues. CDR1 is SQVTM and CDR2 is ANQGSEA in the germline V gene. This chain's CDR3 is CSVAWDKGEQYF. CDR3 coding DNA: TGCAGCGTTGCTTGGGACAAGGGCGAGCAGTACTTC.

For the CDR3, the DNA is TGTGCCAGCAGCTTAGCTAAGGACAGGGGAGCCAAAAACATTCAGTACTTC. This codes for CASSLAKDRGAKNIQYF. The chain couples TRBV7-9 to TRBJ2-4; 9 bases agree with TRBD1. The germline V gene encodes CDR1 SEHNR and CDR2 FQNEAQ (reference sequence). The CDR3 covers 17 residues. Trimming took 0 bases from V and 0 from J; bases not matched to a gene: 3.

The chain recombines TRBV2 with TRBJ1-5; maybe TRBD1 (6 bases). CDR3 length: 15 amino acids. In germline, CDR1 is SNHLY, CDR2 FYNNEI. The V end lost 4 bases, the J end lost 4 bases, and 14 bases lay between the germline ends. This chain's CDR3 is CASSVVGGENQPQHF. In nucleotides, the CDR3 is TGTGCCAGCAGTGTTGTAGGGGGAGAAAATCAGCCCCAGCATTTT.

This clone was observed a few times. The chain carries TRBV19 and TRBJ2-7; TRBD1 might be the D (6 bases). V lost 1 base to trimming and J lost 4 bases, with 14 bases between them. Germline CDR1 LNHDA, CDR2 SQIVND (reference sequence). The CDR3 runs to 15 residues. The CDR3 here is CASSIVGDIQYEQYF. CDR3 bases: TGTGCCAGTAGTATAGTGGGGGACATCCAATACGAGCAGTACTTC.

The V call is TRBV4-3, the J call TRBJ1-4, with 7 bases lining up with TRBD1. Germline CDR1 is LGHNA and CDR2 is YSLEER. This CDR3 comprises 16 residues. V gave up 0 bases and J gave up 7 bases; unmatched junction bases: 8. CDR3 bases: TGCGCCAGCAGCCAAGATCAGTCAGGGGGGTTTGAAAAACTGTTTTTT. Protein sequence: CASSQDQSGGFEKLFF.

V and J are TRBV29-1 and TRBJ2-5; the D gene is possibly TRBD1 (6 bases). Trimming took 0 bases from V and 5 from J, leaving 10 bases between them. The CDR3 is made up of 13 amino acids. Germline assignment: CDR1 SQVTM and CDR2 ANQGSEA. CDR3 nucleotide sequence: TGCAGCGTTGAAGAGAGGGGGTTGGAGACCCAGTACTTC. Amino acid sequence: CSVEERGLETQYF. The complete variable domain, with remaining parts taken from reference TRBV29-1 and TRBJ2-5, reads SAVISQKPSRDICQRGTSLTIQCQVDSQVTMMFWYRQQPGQSLTLIATANQGSEATYESGFVIDKFPISRPNLTFSTLTVSNMSPEDSSIYLCSVEERGLETQYFGPGTRLLVL.

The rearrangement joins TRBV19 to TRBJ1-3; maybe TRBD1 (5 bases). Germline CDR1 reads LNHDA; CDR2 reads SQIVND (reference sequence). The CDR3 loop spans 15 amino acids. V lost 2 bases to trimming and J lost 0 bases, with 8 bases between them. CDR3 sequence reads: CASSIRQTSGNTIYF. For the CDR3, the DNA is TGTGCCAGTAGTATAAGACAGACCTCTGGAAACACCATATATTTT. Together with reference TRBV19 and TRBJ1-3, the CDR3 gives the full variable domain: DGGITQSPKYLFRKEGQNVTLSCEQNLNHDAMYWYRQDPGQGLRLIYYSQIVNDFQKGDIAEGYSVSREKKESFPLTVTSAQKNPTAFYLCASSIRQTSGNTIYFGEGSWLTVV.

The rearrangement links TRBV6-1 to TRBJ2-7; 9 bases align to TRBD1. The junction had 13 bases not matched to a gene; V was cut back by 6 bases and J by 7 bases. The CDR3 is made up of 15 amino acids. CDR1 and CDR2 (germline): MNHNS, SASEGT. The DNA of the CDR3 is TGTGCCAGCAGAACAGGGGGCGGGTTGAGTCGAGAGCAGTACTTC. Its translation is CASRTGGGLSREQYF.

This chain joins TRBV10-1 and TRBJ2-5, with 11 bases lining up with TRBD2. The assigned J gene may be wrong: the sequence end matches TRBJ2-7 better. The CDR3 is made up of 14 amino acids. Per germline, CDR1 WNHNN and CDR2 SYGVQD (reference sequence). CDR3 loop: CASSELGLADEQYF. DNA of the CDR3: TGCGCCAGCAGTGAACTGGGACTAGCGGACGAGCAGTACTTC.

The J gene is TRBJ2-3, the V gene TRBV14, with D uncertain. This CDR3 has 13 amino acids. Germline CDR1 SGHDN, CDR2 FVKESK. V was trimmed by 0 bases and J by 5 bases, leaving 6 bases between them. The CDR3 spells CASSQDLVDTQYF. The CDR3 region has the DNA TGTGCCAGCAGCCAAGATCTAGTAGATACGCAGTATTTT.